The sequence of this T cell receptor (beta chain) was determined in a study of blood T cell repertoires in COVID-19. The overall study: The United States, Italy and Spain provided the acute and convalescent COVID-19 samples. The analysed material was cDNA or gDNA that came from T cells, B-cell-depleted T cells, or PBMCs.

In the original processing: Reference gene primer amplification gave estimated nucleated cell counts. Method: immunoSEQ multiplex PCR; TCRdb's copy keeps in-frame clones and lacks some. V and J calls and clone size follow that table, whereas D and trimming were derived from the DNA. Of 85,000 to 130,000 clones listed, about 88% are singletons. With 1 base removed from V and 3 bases from J, the gap between germline ends came to 9 bases. The CDR3 length is 14 residues. Germline CDR1 SGHAT, CDR2 FQNNGV. Material for sequencing was peripheral blood. V usage is TRBV11-2 and J usage is TRBJ1-2; D uncertain. This clonotype was sampled from a human donor in a cohort sampled during active COVID-19. The CDR3: CASSLVSRDYGYTF. As DNA, the CDR3 is TGTGCCAGCAGCTTAGTTAGCCGGGACTATGGCTACACCTTC.